These T cell receptor beta chains were read from a single sample in a study of blood T cell repertoires in COVID-19. Measured with immunoSEQ multiplex PCR; TCRdb has only the in-frame clones, and not every one. The table includes about 76,000 clones, roughly 89% detected once. The sample comprised peripheral blood. The receptor source for this set is a human donor in a cohort sampled during active COVID-19. The CDR3 runs from the conserved cysteine through the conserved F or W. Fields, in order: D gene, J gene, V gene, clone size, CDR3 protein, CDR3 DNA. A D gene is named only where the DNA matches it firmly. Rows may omit the clone size; those that give it use once, few, many or a size class.

>TRBD1|TRBJ2-1|TRBV7-2|NA
CASSLGLWTGQIYNERFF
TGTGCCAGCAGCTTAGGACTCTGGACAGGGCAGATCTACAATGAGCGGTTCTTC
>NA|TRBJ1-5|TRBV3-1/TRBV3-2|NA
CASSQGPFQPQHF
TGTGCCAGCAGCCAAGGGCCCTTTCAGCCCCAGCATTTT
>NA|TRBJ2-5|TRBV12-5|once
CASGLGGLQETQYF
TGTGCTAGTGGTTTGGGGGGACTTCAAGAGACCCAGTACTTC
>TRBD1|TRBJ1-5|TRBV6-2/TRBV6-3|NA
CASSDLAGDSSHQPQHF
TGTGCCAGCAGTGATCTCGCTGGGGACAGCTCCCATCAGCCCCAGCATTTT
>NA|TRBJ1-4|TRBV7-9|NA
CASSGLGDEKLFF
TGTGCCAGCAGCGGACTAGGGGACGAAAAACTGTTTTTT
>NA|TRBJ1-3|TRBV4-1|NA
CASSQTLRATGFSGNTIYF
TGCGCCAGCAGTCAAACATTGCGGGCCACAGGGTTCTCTGGAAACACCATATATTTT
>TRBD1|TRBJ2-1|TRBV5-4|NA
CASSWDRGFHNEQFF
TGTGCCAGCAGCTGGGACAGGGGGTTTCATAATGAGCAGTTCTTC
>TRBD2|TRBJ2-2|TRBV7-2|NA
CASSLVGLAGGQAGELFF
TGTGCCAGCAGCTTAGTTGGGCTAGCGGGGGGGCAGGCCGGGGAGCTGTTTTTT
>NA|TRBJ2-3|TRBV12-5|NA
CASGFRRGDTQYF
TGTGCTAGTGGTTTTAGGAGGGGAGATACGCAGTATTTT
>NA|TRBJ1-5|TRBV6-1|NA
CASSDGNQPQHF
TGTGCCAGCAGTGACGGCAATCAGCCCCAGCATTTT
>TRBD1|TRBJ2-5|TRBV5-1|NA
CASSSTFTGAGETQYF
TGCGCCAGCAGCTCCACATTCACAGGGGCAGGGGAGACCCAGTACTTC
>TRBD2|TRBJ2-7|TRBV7-2|NA
CASSLGGGGHYEQYF
TGTGCCAGCAGCTTAGGCGGCGGGGGGCACTACGAGCAGTACTTC
>TRBD2|TRBJ2-1|TRBV5-4|NA
CASSHLAGAQNIKNEQFF
TGTGCCAGCAGCCATTTAGCGGGGGCCCAGAACATAAAAAATGAGCAGTTCTTC
>NA|TRBJ2-4|TRBV4-1|NA
CASSQAQSGEAKNIQYF
TGCGCCAGCAGCCAGGCCCAGAGCGGAGAAGCCAAAAACATTCAGTACTTC
>NA|TRBJ1-4|TRBV21-1|NA
CASSKGTGAKKGSGEKLFF
TGTGCCAGCAGCAAAGGGACAGGGGCAAAAAAGGGATCCGGCGAAAAACTGTTTTTT
>NA|TRBJ1-2|TRBV11-2|NA
CASSHRANGYTF
TGTGCCAGCAGCCACAGGGCGAACGGCTACACCTTC
>TRBD1|TRBJ1-2|TRBV27|few
CASSSRDRGNVNYGYTF
TGTGCCAGCAGTTCTCGGGACAGGGGGAACGTTAACTATGGCTACACCTTC
>TRBD2|TRBJ2-3|TRBV5-4|NA
CASTLRTAGGGTDTQYF
TGTGCCAGCACCCTCCGGACAGCGGGGGGCGGCACAGATACGCAGTATTTT
>TRBD1|TRBJ1-6|TRBV6-6|once
CASSRTPGQGYNSPLHF
TGTGCCAGCAGTCGAACCCCGGGACAGGGCTATAATTCACCCCTCCACTTT
>TRBD2|TRBJ2-5|TRBV7-2|once
CASSLAPGLAGYETQYF
TGTGCCAGCAGCTTAGCGCCCGGGCTAGCGGGTTATGAGACCCAGTACTTC
>TRBD1|TRBJ1-6|TRBV7-9|NA
CASSPRQGANSPLHF
TGTGCCAGCAGCCCGAGACAGGGGGCGAATTCACCCCTCCACTTT
>NA|TRBJ2-7|TRBV18|NA
CASSPHKGAYEQYF
TGTGCCAGCTCACCCCACAAAGGGGCCTACGAGCAGTACTTC
>NA|TRBJ2-7|TRBV7-2|NA
CASSLSQGTYEQYF
TGTGCCAGCAGCTTAAGCCAGGGAACCTACGAGCAGTACTTC
>NA|TRBJ2-7|TRBV29-1|NA
CSAGGPTYEQYF
TGCAGCGCTGGAGGACCAACCTACGAGCAGTACTTC
>TRBD1|TRBJ2-7|TRBV29-1|once
CSVEGARDRPGYEQYF
TGCAGCGTTGAAGGAGCCAGGGACAGGCCCGGGTACGAGCAGTACTTC
>TRBD1|TRBJ2-7|TRBV6-5|NA
CASSSPGQGIYEQYF
TGTGCCAGCAGCTCCCCGGGACAGGGAATCTACGAGCAGTACTTC
>TRBD1|TRBJ2-4|TRBV7-2|NA
CASSLGQGLGDIQYF
TGTGCCAGCAGCTTGGGACAGGGGCTCGGAGACATTCAGTACTTC
>TRBD1|TRBJ1-1|TRBV11-2|NA
CASSGGQFEAFF
TGTGCCAGCAGCGGGGGACAGTTTGAAGCTTTCTTT
>NA|TRBJ1-1|TRBV3-1/TRBV3-2|NA
CASSQGAQGWVTEAFF
TGTGCCAGCAGCCAGGGGGCTCAGGGGTGGGTCACTGAAGCTTTCTTT
>TRBD1|TRBJ2-7|TRBV2|NA
CASSSGQGKPYEQYF
TGTGCCAGCAGCTCTGGACAGGGGAAACCCTACGAGCAGTACTTC
>NA|TRBJ2-3|TRBV6-4|NA
CASSVLAGAEDTQYF
TGTGCCAGCAGTGTATTGGCGGGGGCCGAAGATACGCAGTATTTT
>NA|TRBJ1-5|TRBV2|NA
CASSELAGDQPQHF
TGTGCCAGCAGTGAATTAGCAGGGGATCAGCCCCAGCATTTT
>NA|TRBJ2-1|TRBV4-3|once
CASSQERGFSYNEQFF
TGCGCCAGCAGCCAAGAAAGGGGCTTTTCCTACAATGAGCAGTTCTTC
>TRBD1|TRBJ1-6|TRBV5-1|NA
CASSSGQGSSPLHF
TGCGCCAGCAGCTCCGGACAGGGAAGTTCACCCCTCCACTTT
>TRBD1|TRBJ2-2|TRBV12-5|NA
CASGSGQGDTGELFF
TGTGCTAGTGGATCGGGACAGGGGGACACCGGGGAGCTGTTTTTT
>NA|TRBJ2-1|TRBV10-1|once
CASLSRGGFHEQFF
TGCGCCAGCCTCTCCAGGGGAGGGTTTCATGAGCAGTTCTTC
>TRBD1|TRBJ2-1|TRBV2|NA
CASRGQGDYNEQFF
TGTGCCAGCAGGGGACAGGGGGACTACAATGAGCAGTTCTTC
>TRBD1|TRBJ2-3|TRBV3-1/TRBV3-2|NA
CASSPVGTGYTDTQYF
TGTGCCAGCAGCCCGGTCGGGACAGGTTATACAGATACGCAGTATTTT
>NA|TRBJ2-2|TRBV11-3|once
CASSLVPGGELFF
TGTGCCAGCAGCTTAGTCCCGGGGGGGGAGCTGTTTTTT
>NA|TRBJ1-5|TRBV18|once
CASSPSAGSNQPQHF
TGTGCCAGCTCACCCTCGGCGGGCTCCAATCAGCCCCAGCATTTT
>TRBD1|TRBJ1-2|TRBV6-4|NA
CASSEGQGAYGYTF
TGTGCCAGCAGTGAGGGACAGGGGGCCTATGGCTACACCTTC
>TRBD1|TRBJ1-1|TRBV6-5|NA
CASRSYRGRGEAFF
TGTGCCAGCAGATCGTATAGGGGGCGCGGTGAAGCTTTCTTT
>NA|TRBJ2-7|TRBV7-2|NA
CASSFARQISYEQYF
TGTGCCAGCAGCTTCGCGAGACAGATATCCTACGAGCAGTACTTC